This T cell receptor (beta chain) was sequenced for a study of OX40 agonist ivuxolimab in advanced cancers. Trimming removed 3 bases at V and 8 bases at J, with 4 bases between. This CDR3 comprises 11 residues. The V gene's germline CDR1 is WSHSY and CDR2 SAAADI. Clones were read by immunoSEQ multiplex PCR, and TCRdb kept only the in-frame ones, dropping some. The data contain around 46,000 clones, 84% of them singletons. This sequence originates from an adult with an advanced solid tumor such as melanoma, head and neck, liver or kidney cancer. The input for sequencing was CD4+ or CD8+ T cells sorted from blood, taken in a trial of the OX40 agonist ivuxolimab. The chain links TRBV10-2 to TRBJ1-4; D ambiguous. In nucleotides, the CDR3 is TGCGCCAGCAGTGATGGGGAAAAACTGTTTTTT. It is translated as CASSDGEKLFF.